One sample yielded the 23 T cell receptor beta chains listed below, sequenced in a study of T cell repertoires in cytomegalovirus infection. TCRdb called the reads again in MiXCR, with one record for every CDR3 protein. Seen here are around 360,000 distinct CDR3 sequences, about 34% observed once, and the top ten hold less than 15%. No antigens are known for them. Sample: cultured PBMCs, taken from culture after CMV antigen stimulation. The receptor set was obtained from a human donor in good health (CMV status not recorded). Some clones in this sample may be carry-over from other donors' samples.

The CDR3 loop is CASSPAPNTIYF. CDR3 nucleotide sequence: TGTGCCAGCAGCCCTGCCCCTAACACCATATATTTT. This chain links TRBV6-5 with TRBJ1-3; D uncertain. The germline V and J ends were trimmed by 6 bases and 7 bases, with 10 bases remaining between them. The CDR3 is 12 residues long. The V gene's germline CDR1 is MNHEY and CDR2 SVGAGI.

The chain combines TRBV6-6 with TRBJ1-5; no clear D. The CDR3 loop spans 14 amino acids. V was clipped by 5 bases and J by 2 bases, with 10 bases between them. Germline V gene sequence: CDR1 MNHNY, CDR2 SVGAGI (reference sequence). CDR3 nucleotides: TGTGCCAGCAGTAGGGCGGGTGGCAATCAGCCCCAGCATTTT. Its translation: CASSRAGGNQPQHF.

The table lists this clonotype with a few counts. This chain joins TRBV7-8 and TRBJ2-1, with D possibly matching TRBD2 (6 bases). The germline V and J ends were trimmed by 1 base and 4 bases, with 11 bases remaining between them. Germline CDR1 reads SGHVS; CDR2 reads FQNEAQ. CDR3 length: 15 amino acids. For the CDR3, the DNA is TGTGCCAGCAGCTTAGTGGCGGGAAGATACAATGAGCAGTTCTTC. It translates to CASSLVAGRYNEQFF.

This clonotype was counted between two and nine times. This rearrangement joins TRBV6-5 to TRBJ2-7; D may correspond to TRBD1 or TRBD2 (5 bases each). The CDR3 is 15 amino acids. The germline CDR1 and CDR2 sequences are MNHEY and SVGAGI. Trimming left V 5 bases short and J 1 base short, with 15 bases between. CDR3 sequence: CASSRQGVRSYEQYF. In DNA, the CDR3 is TGTGCCAGCAGTCGCCAGGGAGTAAGGTCCTACGAGCAGTACTTC.

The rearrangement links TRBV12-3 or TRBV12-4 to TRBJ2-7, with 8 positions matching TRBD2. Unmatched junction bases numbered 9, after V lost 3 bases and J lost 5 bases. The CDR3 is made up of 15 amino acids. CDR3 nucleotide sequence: TGTGCCAGCAGTTTCCCGGGGGGGTTGTACCACGAGCAGTACTTC. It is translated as CASSFPGGLYHEQYF.

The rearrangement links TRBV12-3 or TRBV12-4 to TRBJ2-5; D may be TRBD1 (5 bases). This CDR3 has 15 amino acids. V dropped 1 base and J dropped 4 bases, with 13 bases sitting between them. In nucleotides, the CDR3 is TGTGCCAGCAGTTTAGGCCCAAGGGGCTCAGAGACCCAGTACTTC. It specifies CASSLGPRGSETQYF.

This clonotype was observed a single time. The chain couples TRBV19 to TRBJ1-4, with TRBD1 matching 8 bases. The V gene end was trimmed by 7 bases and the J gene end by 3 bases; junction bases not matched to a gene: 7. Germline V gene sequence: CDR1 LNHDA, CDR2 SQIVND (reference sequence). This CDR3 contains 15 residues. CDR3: CASTDRGRSNEKLFF. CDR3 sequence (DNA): TGTGCCAGTACCGACAGGGGACGATCTAATGAAAAACTGTTTTTT.

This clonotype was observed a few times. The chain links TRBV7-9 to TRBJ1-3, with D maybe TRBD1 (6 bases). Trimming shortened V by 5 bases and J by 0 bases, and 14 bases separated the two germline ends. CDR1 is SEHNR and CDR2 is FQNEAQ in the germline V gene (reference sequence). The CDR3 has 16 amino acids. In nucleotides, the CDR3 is TGTGCCAGCAGCCGGTGGGACACCAGCTCTGGAAACACCATATATTTT. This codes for CASSRWDTSSGNTIYF.

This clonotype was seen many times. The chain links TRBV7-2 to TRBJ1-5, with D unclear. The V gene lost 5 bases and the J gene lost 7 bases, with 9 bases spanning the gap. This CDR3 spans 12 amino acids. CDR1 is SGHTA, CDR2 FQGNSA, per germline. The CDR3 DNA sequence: TGTGCCAGCAGCCCCCGGGGACAGCCCCAGCATTTT. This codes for CASSPRGQPQHF.

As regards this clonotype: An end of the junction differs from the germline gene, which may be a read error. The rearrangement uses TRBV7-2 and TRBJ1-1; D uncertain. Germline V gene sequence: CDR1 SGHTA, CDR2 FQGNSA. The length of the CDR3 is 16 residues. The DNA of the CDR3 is TGTGCCAGCAGCTTAGTAGGTGGCAGGTTGAACACTGTAGCTTTCTTT. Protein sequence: CASSLVGGRLNTVAFF.

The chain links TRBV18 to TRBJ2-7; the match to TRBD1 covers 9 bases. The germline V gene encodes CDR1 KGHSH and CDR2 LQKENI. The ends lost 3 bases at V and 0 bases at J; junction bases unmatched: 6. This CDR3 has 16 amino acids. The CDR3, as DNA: TGTGCCAGCTCACCGAACAGGGGGCCGACCTCCTACGAGCAGTACTTC. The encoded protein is CASSPNRGPTSYEQYF.

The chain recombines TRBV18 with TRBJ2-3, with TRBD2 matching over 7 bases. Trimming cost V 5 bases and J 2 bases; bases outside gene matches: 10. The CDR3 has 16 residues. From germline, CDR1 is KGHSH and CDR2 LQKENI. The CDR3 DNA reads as TGTGCCAGCTCAACAGCCCTAGCGGTCCACACAGATACGCAGTATTTT. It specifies CASSTALAVHTDTQYF.

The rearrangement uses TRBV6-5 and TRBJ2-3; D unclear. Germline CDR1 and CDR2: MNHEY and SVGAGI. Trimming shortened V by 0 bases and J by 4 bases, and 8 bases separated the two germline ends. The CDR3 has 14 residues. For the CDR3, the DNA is TGTGCCAGCAGTTACTCGAGTCCCCCAGATACGCAGTATTTT. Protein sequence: CASSYSSPPDTQYF.

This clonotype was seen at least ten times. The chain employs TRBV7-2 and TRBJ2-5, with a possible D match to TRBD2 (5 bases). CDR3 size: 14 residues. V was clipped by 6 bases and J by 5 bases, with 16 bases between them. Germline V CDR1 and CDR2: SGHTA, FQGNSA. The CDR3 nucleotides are TGTGCCAGCAGTCCCGGACGGGCGGGCGAGACCCAGTACTTC. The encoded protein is CASSPGRAGETQYF. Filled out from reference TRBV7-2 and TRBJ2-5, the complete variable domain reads GAGVSQSPSNKVTEKGKDVELRCDPISGHTALYWYRQSLGQGLEFLIYFQGNSAPDKSGLPSDRFSAERTGGSVSTLTIQRTQQEDSAVYLCASSPGRAGETQYFGPGTRLLVL.

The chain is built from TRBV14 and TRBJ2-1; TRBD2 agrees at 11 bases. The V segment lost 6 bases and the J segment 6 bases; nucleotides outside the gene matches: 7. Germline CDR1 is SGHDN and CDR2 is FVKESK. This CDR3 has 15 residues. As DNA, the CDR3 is TGTGCCAGCAGACTCTCCGGGACTAGCGGCAATGAGCAGTTCTTC. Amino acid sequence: CASRLSGTSGNEQFF.

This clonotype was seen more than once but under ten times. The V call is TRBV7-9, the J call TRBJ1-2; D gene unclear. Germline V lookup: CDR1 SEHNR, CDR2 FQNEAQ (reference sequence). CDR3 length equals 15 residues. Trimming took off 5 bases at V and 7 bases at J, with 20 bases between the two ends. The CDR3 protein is CASSPRPITIRGYTF. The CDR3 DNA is TGTGCCAGCAGCCCGCGACCAATTACCATTCGTGGCTACACCTTC.

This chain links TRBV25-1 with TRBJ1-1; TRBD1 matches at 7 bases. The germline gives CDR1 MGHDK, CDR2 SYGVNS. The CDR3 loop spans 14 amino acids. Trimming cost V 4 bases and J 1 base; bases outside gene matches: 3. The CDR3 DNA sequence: TGTGCCAGCAGTGGGGACAGCTGGAACACTGAAGCTTTCTTT. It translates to CASSGDSWNTEAFF.

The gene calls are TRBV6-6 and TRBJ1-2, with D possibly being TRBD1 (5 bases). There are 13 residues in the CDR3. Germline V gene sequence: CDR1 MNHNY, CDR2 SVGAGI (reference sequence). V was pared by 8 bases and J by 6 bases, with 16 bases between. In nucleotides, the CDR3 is TGTGCCAGCTCCCTACTCGCCAGGGATGGCTACACCTTC. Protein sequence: CASSLLARDGYTF.

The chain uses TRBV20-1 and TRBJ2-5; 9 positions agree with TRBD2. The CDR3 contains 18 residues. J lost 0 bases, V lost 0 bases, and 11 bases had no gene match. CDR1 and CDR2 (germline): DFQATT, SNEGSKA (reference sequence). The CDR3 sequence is CSARDAGGLDYYQETQYF. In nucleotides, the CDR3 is TGCAGTGCTAGAGATGCGGGGGGGCTAGACTACTACCAAGAGACCCAGTACTTC.

CDR3 DNA sequence: TGTGCCAGCGCAACGGGGGCTAGCGGGAGAATCGGCTACAATGAGCAGTTCTTC. Its translation is CASATGASGRIGYNEQFF. The rearrangement links TRBV7-2 to TRBJ2-1, with 10 bases identical to TRBD2. The germline CDR1 and CDR2 sequences are SGHTA and FQGNSA. The CDR3 runs 18 residues. V was clipped by 8 bases and J by 3 bases; unmatched bases: 16.

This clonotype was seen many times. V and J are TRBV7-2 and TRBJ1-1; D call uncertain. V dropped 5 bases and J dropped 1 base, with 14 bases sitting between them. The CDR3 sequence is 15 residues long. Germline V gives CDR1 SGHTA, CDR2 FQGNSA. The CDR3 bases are TGTGCCAGCAGCGGATTGGACGGCCCGAACACTGAAGCTTTCTTT. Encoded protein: CASSGLDGPNTEAFF.

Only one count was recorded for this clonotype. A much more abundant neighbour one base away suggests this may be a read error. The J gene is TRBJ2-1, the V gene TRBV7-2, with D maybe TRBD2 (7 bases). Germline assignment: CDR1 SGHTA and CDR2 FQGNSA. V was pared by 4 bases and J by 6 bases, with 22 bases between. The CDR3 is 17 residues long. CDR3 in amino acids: CASSSMGAGAGINEQFF. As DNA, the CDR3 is TGTGCCAGCAGCTCCATGGGGGCGGGAGCGGGGATCAATGAGCAGTTCTTC.

CDR3 bases: TGTGCCAGCAGCTCGTCTCCGGGACTAGCGGGAGGAGGCTACAATGAGCAGTTCTTC. It specifies CASSSSPGLAGGGYNEQFF. The rearrangement uses TRBV7-9 and TRBJ2-1; 15 bases are a match to TRBD2. The CDR3 spans 19 residues. J lost 3 bases, V lost 4 bases, and 10 bases had no gene match. Germline V lookup: CDR1 SEHNR, CDR2 FQNEAQ (reference sequence).